These T cell receptor beta chains were read from a single sample in a study of cytomegalovirus exposure and HLA in healthy donors. Profiled with immunoSEQ multiplex PCR; TCRdb holds only in-frame clones, not every one. This sample has under 150,000 clones; 82% occur once, and the top ten carry about 10%. Sequenced input: PBMCs. These receptors were collected from a male donor in good health and CMV-seropositive. Both conserved end residues are part of each CDR3. D genes are given only for firm matches. Some rows mark clone size as missing; the rest say once, few, many or name a class of expanded clone.

abundance,v_gene,d_gene,j_gene,CDR3aa,CDR3nt
NA,TRBV15,NA,TRBJ1-2,CATRDIHGYTF,TGTGCCACCAGGGACATTCATGGCTACACCTTC
NA,TRBV15,NA,TRBJ1-5,CATSPRAGPPGRPQHF,TGTGCCACCAGCCCCCGGGCGGGACCCCCTGGTCGGCCCCAGCATTTT
NA,TRBV10-3,TRBD2,TRBJ2-7,CAISDLAGDYEQYF,TGTGCCATCAGTGACCTAGCGGGAGACTACGAGCAGTACTTC
NA,TRBV11-3,NA,TRBJ2-7,CASSLDYGGPYEQYF,TGTGCCAGCAGCTTAGATTACGGGGGTCCCTACGAGCAGTACTTC
NA,TRBV30,TRBD2,TRBJ2-7,CAWGLAGGLDEQYF,TGTGCCTGGGGACTAGCGGGAGGACTGGACGAGCAGTACTTC
NA,TRBV28,TRBD2,TRBJ2-7,CASALPPTAGLAASYEQYF,TGTGCCAGCGCCCTTCCCCCTACCGCGGGACTAGCGGCGTCCTACGAGCAGTACTTC
NA,TRBV6-6,TRBD2,TRBJ2-7,CASSYGTSLGYEQYF,TGTGCCAGCAGTTACGGGACTAGTCTGGGCTACGAGCAGTACTTC
NA,TRBV19,NA,TRBJ2-5,CASSHATSGETQYF,TGTGCCAGTAGCCATGCAACCTCGGGAGAGACCCAGTACTTC
NA,TRBV4-3,TRBD2,TRBJ2-7,CASSQDRTGRAYWEQYF,TGCGCCAGCAGCCAAGATCGGACCGGGAGGGCCTATTGGGAGCAGTACTTC
NA,TRBV28,NA,TRBJ2-7,CASSIQGSSYEQYF,TGTGCCAGCAGTATACAGGGTTCCTCCTACGAGCAGTACTTC
NA,TRBV27,TRBD1,TRBJ1-4,CASGKPGQGISNEKLFF,TGTGCCAGCGGGAAACCGGGACAGGGGATTAGTAATGAAAAACTGTTTTTT
NA,TRBV5-6,TRBD2,TRBJ2-1,CASSEELAEEPSYNEQFF,TGTGCCAGCAGCGAGGAACTAGCGGAGGAGCCTTCCTACAATGAGCAGTTCTTC
NA,TRBV25-1,NA,TRBJ2-1,CASSELSGLSSYNEQFF,TGTGCCAGCAGTGAATTGAGCGGGCTATCGTCCTACAATGAGCAGTTCTTC
NA,TRBV15,NA,TRBJ2-1,CATSRDLGAEEFF,TGTGCCACCAGCAGAGATCTGGGCGCGGAGGAGTTCTTC
NA,TRBV5-1,TRBD1,TRBJ1-4,CASSSGTGNEKLFF,TGCGCCAGCAGTTCCGGGACAGGGAACGAAAAACTGTTTTTT
NA,TRBV20-1,NA,TRBJ2-5,CSALLETQYF,TGCAGTGCCCTCCTAGAGACCCAGTACTTC
NA,TRBV19,NA,TRBJ2-7,CASSMEAPPLYEQYF,TGTGCCAGTAGTATGGAGGCCCCACCCCTCTACGAGCAGTACTTC
few,TRBV2,NA,TRBJ2-7,CASRPSLGLYSYEQYF,TGTGCCAGCAGACCTTCCTTGGGACTCTACTCCTACGAGCAGTACTTC
NA,TRBV27,TRBD1,TRBJ1-2,CASSSHGQGGYTF,TGTGCCAGCAGTTCACATGGACAGGGCGGCTACACCTTC
NA,TRBV25-1,NA,TRBJ2-1,CASSEYGGNPNEQFF,TGTGCCAGCAGTGAATATGGAGGTAACCCCAATGAGCAGTTCTTC
NA,TRBV18,NA,TRBJ2-2,CASSPLPGRTGELFF,TGTGCCAGCTCACCACTACCAGGGCGGACCGGGGAGCTGTTTTTT
NA,TRBV4-2,NA,TRBJ2-7,CASSQERELIYEQYF,TGTGCCAGCAGCCAAGAGAGGGAATTGATCTACGAGCAGTACTTC
NA,TRBV7-2,NA,TRBJ2-3,CASSLEVRVAPDTQYF,TGTGCCAGCAGCTTAGAGGTGCGGGTTGCCCCAGATACGCAGTATTTT
NA,TRBV11-2,NA,TRBJ2-7,CASSRDRNSYEQYF,TGTGCCAGCAGCCGCGACAGAAACTCCTACGAGCAGTACTTC
NA,TRBV19,TRBD1,TRBJ1-5,CASQTGGSPQHF,TGTGCCAGCCAGACAGGGGGTTCGCCCCAGCATTTT
NA,TRBV10-3,NA,TRBJ2-1,CAISDHNYKSSYNEQFF,TGTGCCATCAGTGACCATAATTACAAAAGCTCCTACAATGAGCAGTTCTTC
once,TRBV11-2,TRBD1,TRBJ2-2,CASSLVSAGGTGELFF,TGTGCCAGCAGCCTGGTTTCTGCAGGGGGTACCGGGGAGCTGTTTTTT
NA,TRBV7-9,TRBD1,TRBJ1-1,CASSLGATGEEAFF,TGTGCCAGCAGCTTAGGGGCGACAGGGGAAGAAGCTTTCTTT